Listed here are 9 T cell receptor beta chains from one sample, sequenced in a study of blood T cell repertoires in COVID-19. Repertoires were generated with immunoSEQ multiplex PCR, while TCRdb's copy carries only in-frame clones and drops some. The data contain some 200,000 clones, around 82% of them singletons. The material sequenced was peripheral blood. The receptors shown here come from a woman aged 40-49 years with acute or convalescent COVID-19.

The V gene is TRBV10-1, the J gene TRBJ1-4, with 7 nucleotides matching TRBD1. This CDR3 has 16 residues. Unmatched junction bases numbered 7, after V lost 0 bases and J lost 6 bases. Germline CDR1 and CDR2: WNHNN and SYGVQD (reference sequence). CDR3 loop: CASSESTAGGHEKLFF. DNA of the CDR3: TGCGCCAGCAGTGAGTCGACGGCAGGGGGGCATGAAAAACTGTTTTTT.

V is TRBV10-2 and J is TRBJ1-1; no definite D call. The CDR3 length is 13 residues. V was cut by 6 bases and J by 1 base, with 9 bases left in between. The V gene's germline CDR1 is WSHSY and CDR2 SAAADI. The CDR3 sequence is CASRRVGNTEAFF. The DNA of the CDR3 is TGCGCCAGCAGGCGGGTGGGGAACACTGAAGCTTTCTTT.

The chain uses TRBV5-1 and TRBJ1-2; D is possibly TRBD1 (6 bases). V was clipped by 4 bases and J by 4 bases, with 17 bases between them. CDR1 is SGHRS, CDR2 YFSETQ, per germline. CDR3 size: 15 residues. Here the CDR3 DNA reads TGCGCCAGCAGCCCCGACAGGCACCCCTCCTATGGCTACACCTTC. This sequence encodes CASSPDRHPSYGYTF. Drawing the rest from reference TRBV5-1 and TRBJ1-2, the complete variable domain is KAGVTQTPRYLIKTRGQQVTLSCSPISGHRSVSWYQQTPGQGLQFLFEYFSETQRNKGNFPGRFSGRQFSNSRSEMNVSTLELGDSALYLCASSPDRHPSYGYTFGSGTRLTVV.

The CDR3 nucleotides are TGTGCCAGCAGTCGCCGAGGGCACTCTGGAAACACCATATATTTT. Protein: CASSRRGHSGNTIYF. This sequence joins TRBV27 and TRBJ1-3; D call uncertain. CDR3 length equals 15 residues. Trimming stripped 5 bases from V and 0 bases from J, with 11 bases between. Germline V gives CDR1 MNHEY, CDR2 SMNVEV (reference sequence).

The chain links TRBV4-1 to TRBJ1-1, with TRBD1 as a possible D gene (5 bases). V was shortened by 2 bases and J by 1 base, with 20 bases between the two germline ends. Germline CDR1 is MGHRA and CDR2 is YSYEKL. The CDR3 spans 18 residues. CDR3: CASSQPSTAVRENTEAFF. The CDR3 DNA is TGCGCCAGCAGCCAACCCTCGACAGCCGTCCGAGAGAACACTGAAGCTTTCTTT.

The chain is built from TRBV4-1 and TRBJ1-2; D gene ambiguous. V was shortened by 4 bases and J by 4 bases, with 10 bases between the two germline ends. The CDR3 runs 13 residues. The germline gives CDR1 MGHRA, CDR2 YSYEKL. The CDR3 DNA follows: TGCGCCAGCAGCCCCCGCCTGGCCTATGGCTACACCTTC. As protein: CASSPRLAYGYTF.

The chain carries TRBV6-5 and TRBJ1-5; D perhaps matches TRBD1 (5 bases). V was pared by 4 bases and J by 0 bases, with 10 bases between. The CDR3 runs 15 residues. CDR1 and CDR2 (germline): MNHEY, SVGAGI. CDR3 sequence (DNA): TGTGCCAGCAGTTCCCGACAGAATAGCAATCAGCCCCAGCATTTT. This codes for CASSSRQNSNQPQHF.

The rearrangement uses TRBV18 and TRBJ2-7; possibly TRBD2 for D (5 bases). Germline V gene sequence: CDR1 KGHSH, CDR2 LQKENI. V gave up 2 bases and J gave up 3 bases, with 14 bases separating them. The CDR3 has 15 residues. The CDR3 loop is CASSPAPPGIYEQYF. The DNA for the CDR3 is TGTGCCAGCTCACCAGCCCCCCCCGGGATCTACGAGCAGTACTTC.

The chain is built from TRBV7-2 and TRBJ2-2, with 8 nucleotides matching TRBD2. The CDR3 is 15 residues long. Trimming removed 3 bases from V and 1 base from J; junction bases left unmatched: 1. Germline CDR1 is SGHTA and CDR2 is FQGNSA. CDR3 in DNA: TGTGCCAGCAGCTTTAGCGGGGTGAACACCGGGGAGCTGTTTTTT. Its protein is CASSFSGVNTGELFF.